The 17 T cell receptor beta chains in this list originate from one sample, sequenced in a study of blood T cells in healthy people across ages. For the second PCR, which ran for roughly 6 to 12 cycles, a sample-barcoded 5' primer and a J-beta primer mix were used. TCRdb re-analysed the 5' RACE reads in MiXCR, keeping a single row per CDR3 protein. Of about 900,000 distinct CDR3 sequences listed, about 59% are singletons. Source material: blood. All receptors come from a man aged 25 to 40 in good health.

This clonotype has a handful of counts. This chain links TRBV27 with TRBJ2-1; 8 bases align to TRBD2. V dropped 5 bases and J dropped 5; count of bases not matched to a gene: 8. The CDR3 contains 15 residues. The germline V gene has CDR1 MNHEY and CDR2 SMNVEV (reference sequence). CDR3 bases: TGTGCCAGCAGTCGCTATGAGCGGGGGCACAATGAGCAGTTCTTC. It codes for CASSRYERGHNEQFF.

This chain connects TRBV29-1 to TRBJ2-1; a possible D gene is TRBD2 (6 bases). Trimming pared 4 bases from V and 9 bases from J, leaving 16 bases between. CDR1 SQVTM and CDR2 ANQGSEA come from the germline V gene. There are 13 residues in the CDR3. The CDR3 bases are TGCAGCGTTGTCCAAACAAGGGGAGGTGAGCAGTTCTTC. It encodes CSVVQTRGGEQFF.

The rearrangement links TRBV7-9 to TRBJ2-1; D tentatively reads TRBD1 or TRBD2 (6 bases each). The V gene lost 5 bases and the J gene lost 5 bases, with 16 bases spanning the gap. CDR1 is SEHNR and CDR2 is FQNEAQ in the germline V gene (reference sequence). This CDR3 has 15 residues. The CDR3 nucleotides are TGTGCCAGCAGCCGGACTGGGGGGCTCGACAATGAGCAGTTCTTC. Translating it yields CASSRTGGLDNEQFF. The variable domain in full, with the rest retrieved from reference TRBV7-9 and TRBJ2-1, is DTGVSQNPRHKITKRGQNVTFRCDPISEHNRLYWYRQTLGQGPEFLTYFQNEAQLEKSRLLSDRFSAERPKGSFSTLEIQRTEQGDSAMYLCASSRTGGLDNEQFFGPGTRLTVL.

This chain links TRBV24-1 with TRBJ2-1, with a weak D call TRBD1 (6 bases). In germline, CDR1 is KGHDR, CDR2 SFDVKD. The ends were cut back, 3 bases at V and 7 bases at J, with 18 bases in the middle. This CDR3 contains 16 residues. CDR3 sequence (DNA): TGTGCCACCAGTGATCAAACCGGGACATGGATTAATGAGCAGTTCTTC. This encodes CATSDQTGTWINEQFF.

This clonotype was seen a handful of times. The V call is TRBV7-2, the J call TRBJ2-1; 8 bases fit TRBD1. Germline lookup yields CDR1 SGHTA and CDR2 FQGNSA. The CDR3 sequence is 15 residues long. With 2 bases clipped from V and 1 base from J, the junction kept 1 base outside the gene matches. CDR3 amino acids: CASSLQGASYNEQFF. The CDR3 DNA is TGTGCCAGCAGCTTACAGGGGGCGTCCTACAATGAGCAGTTCTTC.

The V gene is TRBV4-2, the J gene TRBJ2-3; TRBD2 aligns across 9 bases. The CDR3 totals 17 residues. Germline loops: CDR1 LGHNA, CDR2 YNFKEQ. J was trimmed by 5 bases and V by 4 bases; bases with no gene match: 13. Here the CDR3 DNA reads TGTGCCAGCAGCCTCCGACTAGCGGTGGAGCTTGGAGATACGCAGTATTTT. Its translation is CASSLRLAVELGDTQYF.

The V call is TRBV5-1, the J call TRBJ2-6; no clear D gene. The CDR3 loop spans 16 amino acids. Germline loops: CDR1 SGHRS, CDR2 YFSETQ. V lost 6 bases and J lost 2, with 15 bases in between. CDR3 nucleotide sequence: TGCGCCAGCAACACGAGCCCTGCCCCTGGGGCCAACGTCCTGACTTTC. It specifies CASNTSPAPGANVLTF.

This clonotype was seen a few times. V gene TRBV6-5 combines with J gene TRBJ2-3; no definite D call. Germline assignment: CDR1 MNHEY and CDR2 SVGAGI. V lost 6 bases and J lost 1, with 11 bases in between. This CDR3 has 14 residues. The CDR3 nucleotides are TGTGCCAGCAGGCTACTCTCTCGCACAGATACGCAGTATTTT. It specifies CASRLLSRTDTQYF.

This chain uses TRBV7-2 with TRBJ2-4; 9 bases line up with TRBD1. The end of the DNA fits TRBJ2-7 better, so the J call may be wrong. The CDR3 spans 15 residues. CDR1 SGHTA and CDR2 FQGNSA come from the germline V gene. Here the CDR3 DNA reads TGTGCCAGCAGCTATCGGACAGGGGCAGGCTACGAGCAGTACTTC. Protein: CASSYRTGAGYEQYF.

This chain uses TRBV28 with TRBJ2-6, with no clear D. The CDR3 extends over 13 amino acids. Trimming left V 7 bases short and J 2 bases short, with 6 bases between. The germline V gene encodes CDR1 MDHEN and CDR2 SYDVKM. CDR3 loop: CASTTTGANVLTF. As DNA, the CDR3 is TGTGCCAGCACCACAACTGGGGCCAACGTCCTGACTTTC.

This rearrangement joins TRBV5-1 to TRBJ1-2, with 7 bases lining up with TRBD1. The V and J ends lost 2 bases and 3 bases, in that order; junction bases with no gene match: 4. CDR1 is SGHRS, CDR2 YFSETQ, per germline. CDR3 size: 14 residues. The CDR3 sequence: CASSLGQEYYGYTF. CDR3 DNA sequence: TGCGCCAGCAGCTTAGGACAGGAATACTATGGCTACACCTTC. The whole variable domain, filled in from reference TRBV5-1 and TRBJ1-2, reads KAGVTQTPRYLIKTRGQQVTLSCSPISGHRSVSWYQQTPGQGLQFLFEYFSETQRNKGNFPGRFSGRQFSNSRSEMNVSTLELGDSALYLCASSLGQEYYGYTFGSGTRLTVV.

CDR3 sequence (DNA): TGTGCCAGCAGCCCTTTGGGGGGGGCACGATCCTACAATGAGCAGTTCTTC. This sequence encodes CASSPLGGARSYNEQFF. The gene calls are TRBV21-1 and TRBJ2-1; the table's D call, TRBD1, was not checked against the DNA. TRBV21-1 is deemed a pseudogene. The CDR3 length is 17 residues.

There are many counts of this clonotype. The V call is TRBV5-1, the J call TRBJ1-4; 7 nucleotides align to TRBD1. The CDR3 consists of 14 residues. Germline V gives CDR1 SGHRS, CDR2 YFSETQ. V lost 2 bases to trimming and J lost 6 bases; unmatched junction nucleotides: 4. The CDR3 DNA reads as TGCGCCAGCAGCTTCGGACAGGACTATGAAAAACTGTTTTTT. Protein product: CASSFGQDYEKLFF.

A word on this clonotype: One end of the junction does not line up with germline, which may come from a read error. The chain uses TRBV6-5 and TRBJ1-1, with a tentative D call TRBD1 (5 bases). Germline V CDR1 and CDR2: MNHEY, SVGAGI. The CDR3 runs to 16 residues. This CDR3 reads CASSYSHTRVDTEAFF. The CDR3 DNA follows: TGTGCCAGCAGTTACTCGCACACAAGGGTGGACACGGAAGCTTTCTTT.

This rearrangement joins TRBV4-3 to TRBJ2-7; TRBD1 matches at 12 bases. Germline V CDR1 and CDR2: LGHNA, YSLEER. Unmatched junction bases numbered 5, after V lost 2 bases and J lost 3 bases. The CDR3 covers 16 residues. The CDR3 sequence is CASSQRGQGADYEQYF. CDR3 DNA: TGCGCCAGCAGCCAACGGGGACAGGGGGCGGACTACGAGCAGTACTTC.

CDR3 nucleotides: TGTGCCAGCCGTCGCGGGGGGTACAATGAGCAGTTCTTC. Translation gives CASRRGGYNEQFF. The rearrangement joins TRBV2 to TRBJ2-1, with 8 nucleotides matching TRBD2. Trimming at V came to 8 bases and at J to 4 bases, leaving 4 bases not matched to a gene. Germline CDR1 reads SNHLY; CDR2 reads FYNNEI. CDR3 length: 13 residues.

The chain joins TRBV12-3 or TRBV12-4 to TRBJ2-6; D call uncertain. This CDR3 comprises 17 residues. V gave up 5 bases and J gave up 0 bases, with 14 bases separating them. The CDR3 sequence is CASSHTSPLSGANVLTF. In DNA form, the CDR3 reads TGTGCCAGCAGTCATACAAGCCCCCTCTCTGGGGCCAACGTCCTGACTTTC.